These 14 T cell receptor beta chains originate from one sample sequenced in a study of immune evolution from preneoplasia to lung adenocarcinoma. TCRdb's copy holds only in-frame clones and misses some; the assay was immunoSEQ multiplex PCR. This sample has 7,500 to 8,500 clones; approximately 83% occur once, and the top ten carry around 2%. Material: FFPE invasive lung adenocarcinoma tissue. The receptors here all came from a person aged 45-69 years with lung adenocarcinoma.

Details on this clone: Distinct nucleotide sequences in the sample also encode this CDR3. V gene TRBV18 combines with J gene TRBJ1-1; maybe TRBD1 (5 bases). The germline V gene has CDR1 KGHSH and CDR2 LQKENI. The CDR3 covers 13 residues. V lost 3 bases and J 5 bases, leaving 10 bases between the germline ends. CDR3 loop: CASSPQGGTEAFF. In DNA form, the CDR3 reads TGTGCCAGCTCACCGCAGGGTGGTACTGAAGCTTTCTTT.

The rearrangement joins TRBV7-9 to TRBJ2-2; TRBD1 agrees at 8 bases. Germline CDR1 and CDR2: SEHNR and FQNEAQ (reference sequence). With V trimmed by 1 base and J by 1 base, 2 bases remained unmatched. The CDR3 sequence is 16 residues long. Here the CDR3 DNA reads TGTGCCAGCAGCTTAGTAGGGACAGGGAACACCGGGGAGCTGTTTTTT. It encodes CASSLVGTGNTGELFF.

The CDR3 nucleotides are TGTGCCAGTAGTTCGGGCGGAAACGAGCAGTACTTC. It translates to CASSSGGNEQYF. The V call is TRBV19, the J call TRBJ2-7; D is undetermined. V lost 5 bases and J 5 bases, leaving 10 bases between the germline ends. This CDR3 is 12 amino acids long. CDR1 is LNHDA, CDR2 SQIVND, per germline (reference sequence).

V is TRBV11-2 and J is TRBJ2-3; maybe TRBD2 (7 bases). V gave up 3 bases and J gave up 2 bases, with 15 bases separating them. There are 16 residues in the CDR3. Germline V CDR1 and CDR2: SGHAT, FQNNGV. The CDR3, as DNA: TGTGCCAGCAGCTTTTTAGGGGGAGGGAACACAGATACGCAGTATTTT. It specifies CASSFLGGGNTDTQYF.

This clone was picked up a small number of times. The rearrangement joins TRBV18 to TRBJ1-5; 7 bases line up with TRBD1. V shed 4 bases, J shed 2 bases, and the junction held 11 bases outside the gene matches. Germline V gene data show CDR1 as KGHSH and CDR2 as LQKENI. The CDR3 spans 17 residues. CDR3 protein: CASSLMGGGGGNQPQHF. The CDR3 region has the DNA TGTGCCAGCTCACTTATGGGAGGGGGCGGAGGCAATCAGCCCCAGCATTTT. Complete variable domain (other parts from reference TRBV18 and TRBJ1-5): NAGVMQNPRHLVRRRGQEARLRCSPMKGHSHVYWYRQLPEEGLKFMVYLQKENIIDESGMPKERFSAEFPKEGPSILRIQQVVRGDSAAYFCASSLMGGGGGNQPQHFGDGTRLSIL.

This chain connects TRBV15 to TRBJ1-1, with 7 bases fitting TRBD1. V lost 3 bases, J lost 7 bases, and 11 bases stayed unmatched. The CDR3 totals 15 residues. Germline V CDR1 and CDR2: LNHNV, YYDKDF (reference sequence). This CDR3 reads CATSRNRTGLLEAFF. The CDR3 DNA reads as TGTGCCACCAGCAGGAATCGGACAGGTCTGCTTGAAGCTTTCTTT.

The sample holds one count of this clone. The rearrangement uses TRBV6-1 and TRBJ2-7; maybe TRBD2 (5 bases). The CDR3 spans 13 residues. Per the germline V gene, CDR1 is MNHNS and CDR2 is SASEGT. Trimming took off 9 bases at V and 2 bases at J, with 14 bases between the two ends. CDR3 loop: CASRRTPTYEQYF. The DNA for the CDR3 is TGTGCCAGTCGCAGGACTCCCACCTACGAGCAGTACTTC.

The CDR3 loop reads CSGSLGSGDVVNEQFF. The CDR3 DNA follows: TGCAGCGGCTCGTTGGGTAGCGGGGATGTGGTCAATGAGCAGTTCTTC. The chain combines TRBV29-1 with TRBJ2-1, with TRBD2 matching over 8 bases. Losses at the gene ends were 7 bases for V and 6 bases for J; bases not matched to a gene: 17. This CDR3 spans 16 amino acids. Germline CDR1 reads SQVTM; CDR2 reads ANQGSEA.

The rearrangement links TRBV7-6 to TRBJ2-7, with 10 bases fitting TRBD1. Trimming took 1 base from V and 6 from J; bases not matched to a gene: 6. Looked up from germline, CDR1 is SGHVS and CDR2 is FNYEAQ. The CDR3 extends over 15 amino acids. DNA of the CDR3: TGTGCCAGCAGCTTAGTAGGCGGGACAGGGGTCGAGCAGTACTTC. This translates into CASSLVGGTGVEQYF.

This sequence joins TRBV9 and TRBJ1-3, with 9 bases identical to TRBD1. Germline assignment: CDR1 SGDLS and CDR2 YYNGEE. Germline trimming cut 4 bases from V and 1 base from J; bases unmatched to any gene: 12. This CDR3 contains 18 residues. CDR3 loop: CASSSSVGTGNSGNTIYF. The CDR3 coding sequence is TGTGCCAGCAGCTCTAGCGTGGGGACAGGGAATTCTGGAAACACCATATATTTT.

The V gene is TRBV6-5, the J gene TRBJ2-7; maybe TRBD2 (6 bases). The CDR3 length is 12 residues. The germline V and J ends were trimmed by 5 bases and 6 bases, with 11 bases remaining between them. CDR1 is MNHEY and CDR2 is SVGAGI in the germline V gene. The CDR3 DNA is TGTGCCAGCAGTCCCCCTAGCGCCGAGCAGTACTTC. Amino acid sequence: CASSPPSAEQYF.

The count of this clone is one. For the CDR3, the DNA is TGTGCCAGCAGCTTGGACCCTAGGCCCACAGATACGCAGTATTTT. Amino acid sequence: CASSLDPRPTDTQYF. V is TRBV5-4 and J is TRBJ2-3; D not resolved. The V gene lost 0 bases and the J gene lost 2 bases, with 10 bases spanning the gap. In germline, CDR1 is SGHNT, CDR2 YYREEE (reference sequence). The CDR3 is made up of 15 amino acids.

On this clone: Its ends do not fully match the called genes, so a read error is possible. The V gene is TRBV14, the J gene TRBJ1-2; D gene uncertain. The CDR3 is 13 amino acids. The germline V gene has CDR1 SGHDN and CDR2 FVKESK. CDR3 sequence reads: CAISQEFRGGYTF. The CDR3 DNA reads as TGTGCCATCAGCCAAGAGTTCCGCGGTGGCTACACCTTC.

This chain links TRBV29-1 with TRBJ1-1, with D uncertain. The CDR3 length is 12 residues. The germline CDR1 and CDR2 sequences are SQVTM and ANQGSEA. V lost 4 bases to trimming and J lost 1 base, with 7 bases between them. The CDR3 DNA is TGCAGCGTTGGGGCCCAGAACACTGAAGCTTTCTTT. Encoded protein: CSVGAQNTEAFF.